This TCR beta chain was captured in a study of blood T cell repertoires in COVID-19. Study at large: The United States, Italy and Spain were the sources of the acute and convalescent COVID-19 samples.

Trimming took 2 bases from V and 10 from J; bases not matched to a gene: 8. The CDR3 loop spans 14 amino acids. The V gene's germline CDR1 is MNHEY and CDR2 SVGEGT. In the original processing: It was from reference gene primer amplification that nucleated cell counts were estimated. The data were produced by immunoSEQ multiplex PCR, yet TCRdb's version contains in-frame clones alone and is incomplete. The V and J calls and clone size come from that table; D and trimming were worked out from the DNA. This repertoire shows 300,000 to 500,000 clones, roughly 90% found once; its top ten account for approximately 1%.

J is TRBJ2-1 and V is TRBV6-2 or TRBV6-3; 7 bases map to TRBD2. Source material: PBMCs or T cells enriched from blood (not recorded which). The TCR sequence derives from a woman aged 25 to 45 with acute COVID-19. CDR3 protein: CASSYGGGEWEQFF. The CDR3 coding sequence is TGTGCCAGCAGTTACGGGGGAGGGGAATGGGAGCAGTTCTTC.